This entry features one T cell receptor (beta chain) sequence. In the original analysis: Amplification with reference gene primers provided the estimates of nucleated cell counts. Method: immunoSEQ multiplex PCR; TCRdb's copy keeps in-frame clones and lacks some. V, J and clone size reflect that table, while D and trimming were determined from the DNA. This table holds 75,000 to 95,000 clones, about 80% found once. This sample is drawn from a study of blood T cell repertoires in COVID-19. V lost 3 bases, J lost 7 bases, and 9 bases lay in between. The CDR3 runs to 12 residues. Germline V CDR1 and CDR2: SGHDN, FVKESK.

This receptor was taken from a middle-aged woman with active or convalescent COVID-19. This rearrangement joins TRBV14 to TRBJ1-1; D unresolved. Sequencing was done on a sample of peripheral blood. Here the CDR3 reads CASSHFGGEAFF. In DNA form, the CDR3 reads TGTGCCAGCAGCCACTTCGGCGGTGAAGCTTTCTTT.